The clone carrying this T cell receptor beta chain was recorded a few times. Its antigen is unidentified. The data are from a study of cytomegalovirus exposure and HLA in healthy donors. CDR1 and CDR2 from the germline V gene are SGHRS and YFSETQ. V lost 4 bases, J lost 0 bases, and 20 bases lay in between. This CDR3 contains 19 residues. Study-level results: In a later analysis, HLA-associated beta chains showed higher expansion and lower generation probabilities than comparable chains. Among the sequence variants, a highly shared cluster was likely an artifact of sequencing. Investigators reported approximately 170 TCR beta chains as tied to cytomegalovirus.

Amplification used 60 Vbeta primers and 13 Jbeta primers. The data were produced by immunoSEQ multiplex PCR, yet TCRdb's version contains in-frame clones alone and is incomplete. The sample contains 120,000 or so clones, 77% of which appear only once. V gene TRBV5-1 combines with J gene TRBJ1-6; possibly TRBD1 for D (6 bases). The source is a man between 18 and 35 years old in good health and CMV-seropositive. Material for sequencing was PBMCs. This chain's CDR3 is CASSPTGSSQSSYNSPLHF. Written as DNA, the CDR3 is TGCGCCAGCAGCCCGACAGGTTCGAGCCAGAGCTCCTATAATTCACCCCTCCACTTT. The full variable domain, completed using reference TRBV5-1 and TRBJ1-6, is KAGVTQTPRYLIKTRGQQVTLSCSPISGHRSVSWYQQTPGQGLQFLFEYFSETQRNKGNFPGRFSGRQFSNSRSEMNVSTLELGDSALYLCASSPTGSSQSSYNSPLHFGNGTRLTVT.